These 24 T cell receptor beta chains share one sample of origin, sequenced in a study of vaccination and CD4 T cells after COVID-19. The antigens for these receptors are not known. Oncomine TCR Beta short-read sequencing was applied to DNA from cultured CD4+ T cells. TCRdb re-derived calls from the PCR reads in MiXCR, one entry per CDR3 protein. The repertoire consists of approximately 19,000 distinct CDR3 sequences, with around 43% occurring once and the leading ten covering 9.5% to 15%. Regarding treatment: 10-day PBMC culture with coronavirus spike peptide pools or control peptides (ViraFEST assay). The sample consisted of CD4+ T cells from blood, cultured in vitro. Receptor source: a human donor who had recovered from COVID-19.

The table lists this clonotype with a few counts. The rearrangement uses TRBV6-1 and TRBJ1-6; no reliable D call. This CDR3 spans 14 amino acids. With 4 bases removed from V and 6 bases from J, the gap between germline ends came to 10 bases. Germline CDR1 and CDR2: MNHNS and SASEGT. The CDR3 DNA follows: TGTGCCAGCAGTGGACGGAGCTTTAATTCACCCCTCCACTTT. It yields the protein CASSGRSFNSPLHF.

The chain links TRBV30 to TRBJ2-7; TRBD1 matches at 7 bases. Trimming cost V 0 bases and J 7 bases; bases outside gene matches: 6. The V gene's germline CDR1 is GTSNPN and CDR2 SVGIG (reference sequence). The CDR3 extends over 13 amino acids. The CDR3 sequence is CAWSVRQGGEQYF. CDR3 in DNA: TGTGCCTGGAGTGTACGACAGGGCGGGGAGCAGTACTTC.

The sample holds a few counts of this clonotype. The V call is TRBV14, the J call TRBJ2-5, with D tentatively TRBD1 (7 bases). This CDR3 has 19 residues. Germline V gene lookup returns CDR1 SGHDN and CDR2 FVKESK. Trimming pared 5 bases from V and 0 bases from J, leaving 25 bases between. The CDR3 bases are TGTGCCAGCAGCACCCGGACAGGTCTAGCGAGGGCGTACCAAGAGACCCAGTACTTC. Translated: CASSTRTGLARAYQETQYF.

This clonotype was picked up a small number of times. The V and J genes are TRBV12-3 or TRBV12-4 and TRBJ1-1; D remains ambiguous. V lost 3 bases and J lost 11, with 16 bases in between. CDR3 length: 13 residues. CDR3 sequence (DNA): TGTGCCAGCAGTTTCGATGGGCCAATGAATGCTTTCTTT. Translating gives CASSFDGPMNAFF.

This clonotype was detected only once. The chain links TRBV21-1 to TRBJ1-5. TRBV21-1 is recorded as a pseudogene. The CDR3 sequence is 14 residues long. CDR3 amino acids: CASSTETEDQPQHF. The DNA for the CDR3 is TGTGCCAGCAGCACCGAGACGGAGGATCAGCCCCAGCATTTT.

The gene calls are TRBV28 and TRBJ1-1; weak D call: TRBD1 (6 bases). V lost 2 bases and J 6 bases, leaving 19 bases between the germline ends. This CDR3 contains 16 residues. CDR1 MDHEN and CDR2 SYDVKM come from the germline V gene. CDR3 DNA: TGTGCCAGCAGTTTAATGGTAACCTCAGAGGGGGCTGAAGCTTTCTTT. It yields the protein CASSLMVTSEGAEAFF.

This clonotype turned up a few times. The rearrangement uses TRBV20-1 and TRBJ1-6; the match to TRBD1 covers 11 bases. The V and J ends lost 3 bases and 10 bases, in that order; junction bases with no gene match: 8. Germline CDR1 reads DFQATT; CDR2 reads SNEGSKA (reference sequence). This CDR3 is 15 amino acids long. CDR3 in amino acids: CSARPGTGGGSPLHF. CDR3 nucleotide sequence: TGCAGTGCTAGGCCCGGGACAGGGGGAGGGTCACCCCTCCACTTT.

A few counts support this clonotype. The chain carries TRBV20-1 and TRBJ1-5; 7 bases are shared with TRBD1. This CDR3 has 13 amino acids. CDR1 is DFQATT and CDR2 is SNEGSKA in the germline V gene (reference sequence). V shed 3 bases and J 4 bases; nucleotides not matched to a gene: 3. CDR3 residues: CSASRDRNQPQHF. CDR3 DNA sequence: TGCAGTGCTAGCAGGGACAGAAATCAGCCCCAGCATTTT.

This clonotype appeared a single time. The chain combines TRBV28 with TRBJ1-1, with no clear D. CDR3 length equals 10 residues. The V gene lost 9 bases and the J gene lost 7 bases, with 9 bases spanning the gap. The V gene's germline CDR1 is MDHEN and CDR2 SYDVKM. CDR3 region: CARGRDEAFF. In DNA form, the CDR3 reads TGTGCCAGGGGGAGGGATGAAGCTTTCTTT.

The chain links TRBV5-4 to TRBJ1-6; unclear D gene. Germline V gene sequence: CDR1 SGHNT, CDR2 YYREEE (reference sequence). V lost 4 bases and J 5 bases, leaving 10 bases between the germline ends. The length of the CDR3 is 14 residues. CDR3 nucleotides: TGTGCCAGCAGCCAATCAAGGGATAATTCACCCCTCCACTTT. This codes for CASSQSRDNSPLHF.

The chain has TRBV20-1 and TRBJ2-7; D not resolved. The CDR3 is 15 residues long. Germline V lookup: CDR1 DFQATT, CDR2 SNEGSKA (reference sequence). Trimming left V 2 bases short and J 7 bases short, with 21 bases between. For the CDR3, the DNA is TGCAGTGCTAGACGGGTGGAGACTCTCGCTGAGGAGCAGTACTTC. It specifies CSARRVETLAEEQYF.

This chain links TRBV5-3 with TRBJ1-2; TRBD1 matches 7 bases. TRBV5-3 is known as an ORF, though its function is uncertain. This CDR3 spans 17 amino acids. After removal of 3 bases from V and 8 bases from J, the junction contained 19 bases not matched to a gene. Written as DNA, the CDR3 is TGTGCCAGAAGCTCCACACCCGGTGGTAGGGGGCTAGAAGGCTACACCTTC. The encoded protein is CARSSTPGGRGLEGYTF.

DNA for the CDR3: TGTGCCAGCAGCCAAGATCGAACCTTGTCAGTGTACTTC. Its protein product is CASSQDRTLSVYF. This sequence joins TRBV14 and TRBJ2-7; D unresolved. V lost 0 bases and J 12 bases, leaving 15 bases between the germline ends. CDR3 length: 13 amino acids. Per germline, CDR1 SGHDN and CDR2 FVKESK. Based on the CDR3 plus reference TRBV14 and TRBJ2-7, the full variable domain is EAGVTQFPSHSVIEKGQTVTLRCDPISGHDNLYWYRRVMGKEIKFLLHFVKESKQDESGMPNNRFLAERTGGTYSTLKVQPAELEDSGVYFCASSQDRTLSVYFGPGTRLTVT.

This clonotype occurred a few times. This chain connects TRBV20-1 to TRBJ2-1, with 8 bases identical to TRBD1. The germline V gene has CDR1 DFQATT and CDR2 SNEGSKA (reference sequence). V was clipped by 2 bases and J by 0 bases; unmatched bases: 6. CDR3 length equals 16 residues. This chain's CDR3 is CSARWAGGYSYNEQFF. CDR3 DNA sequence: TGCAGTGCTAGATGGGCAGGGGGCTACTCCTACAATGAGCAGTTCTTC.

In this sample, this clonotype turned up a few times. V usage is TRBV28 and J usage is TRBJ1-2, with TRBD1 matching over 7 bases. The CDR3 has 16 residues. V shed 8 bases and J 4 bases; nucleotides not matched to a gene: 16. Germline CDR1 is MDHEN and CDR2 is SYDVKM. CDR3 bases: TGTGCCAGCCGGACAGCCACAGGGGCCCGGGGCTATGGCTACACCTTC. It yields the protein CASRTATGARGYGYTF.

This clonotype was recorded a few times. The V call is TRBV7-2, the J call TRBJ2-2; D call uncertain. V dropped 2 bases and J dropped 7 bases, with 5 bases sitting between them. The CDR3 loop spans 12 amino acids. Germline V lookup: CDR1 SGHTA, CDR2 FQGNSA. The CDR3 is CASSLRIGELFF. The CDR3 DNA sequence: TGTGCCAGCAGCTTACGGATCGGGGAGCTGTTTTTT. The entire variable domain, with the rest obtained from reference TRBV7-2 and TRBJ2-2, is as follows: GAGVSQSPSNKVTEKGKDVELRCDPISGHTALYWYRQSLGQGLEFLIYFQGNSAPDKSGLPSDRFSAERTGGSVSTLTIQRTQQEDSAVYLCASSLRIGELFFGEGSRLTVL.

This rearrangement joins TRBV7-6 to TRBJ1-3; D uncertain. The CDR3 spans 14 residues. V lost 4 bases and J lost 0, with 7 bases in between. CDR1 is SGHVS and CDR2 is FNYEAQ in the germline V gene. As DNA, the CDR3 is TGTGCCAGCAGCTCCTCCCCCTCTGGAAACACCATATATTTT. Encoded protein: CASSSSPSGNTIYF.

The chain is built from TRBV6-4 and TRBJ2-7, with a possible D match to TRBD1 (6 bases). CDR1 and CDR2 (germline): MRHNA, SNTAGT. Trimming took off 3 bases at V and 2 bases at J, with 8 bases between the two ends. The length of the CDR3 is 13 residues. CDR3 sequence reads: CASSEGDTYEQYF. The CDR3 DNA is TGTGCCAGCAGTGAGGGGGACACCTACGAGCAGTACTTC.

This sequence joins TRBV7-2 and TRBJ2-7; a possible D gene is TRBD1 (6 bases). The CDR3 loop spans 15 amino acids. CDR1 is SGHTA and CDR2 is FQGNSA in the germline V gene. V shed 0 bases and J shed 4 bases, with 13 bases lying between them. CDR3 sequence reads: CASSLAAGAVYEQYF. The CDR3 DNA reads TGTGCCAGCAGCTTAGCGGCAGGGGCCGTATACGAGCAGTACTTC.

The chain uses TRBV6-1 and TRBJ2-1; TRBD2 aligns across 11 bases. J lost 12 bases, V lost 4 bases, and 2 bases had no gene match. The CDR3 runs to 12 residues. Germline assignment: CDR1 MNHNS and CDR2 SASEGT. The CDR3: CASSVLAGGQFF. The CDR3, as DNA: TGTGCCAGCAGTGTCCTAGCGGGAGGGCAGTTCTTC.

The CDR3 nucleotides are TGTGCCAGCAGTCTATTAGCCAGGGGATACAATGAGCAGTTCTTC. It specifies CASSLLARGYNEQFF. J is TRBJ2-1 and V is TRBV2, with D possibly matching TRBD1 (6 bases). Trimming left V 5 bases short and J 4 bases short, with 15 bases between. The CDR3 totals 15 residues. Germline V gives CDR1 SNHLY, CDR2 FYNNEI.

This chain uses TRBV20-1 with TRBJ1-5; 9 bases map to TRBD1. With 5 bases clipped from V and 4 bases from J, the junction kept 6 bases outside the gene matches. The CDR3 has 14 amino acids. Germline CDR1 is DFQATT and CDR2 is SNEGSKA (reference sequence). CDR3 sequence: CSAGTGRVNQPQHF. As DNA, the CDR3 is TGCAGTGCTGGGACAGGGCGGGTGAATCAGCCCCAGCATTTT.

Only a few counts were recorded for this clonotype. The chain couples TRBV24-1 to TRBJ1-2; D is ambiguous. Trimming took 4 bases from V and 0 from J, leaving 8 bases between them. The CDR3 spans 14 residues. In germline, CDR1 is KGHDR, CDR2 SFDVKD. CDR3 in amino acids: CATSEDAANYGYTF. The CDR3 DNA follows: TGTGCCACCAGTGAGGATGCAGCTAACTATGGCTACACCTTC.

This clonotype was counted a few times. The chain recombines TRBV6-1 with TRBJ1-2; weak D call: TRBD1 (6 bases). Germline loops: CDR1 MNHNS, CDR2 SASEGT. This CDR3 has 16 residues. V was pared by 3 bases and J by 6 bases, with 20 bases between. This CDR3 is CASSDGPQGYYDGYTF. The CDR3 bases are TGTGCCAGCAGTGATGGGCCACAGGGTTATTATGATGGCTACACCTTC.